This section outlines one T cell receptor beta chain sequence together with its context. No antigen is known for it. Trimming took off 1 base at V and 2 bases at J, with 17 bases between the two ends. The CDR3 is 17 amino acids. Germline CDR1 and CDR2: MGHRA and YSYEKL. The treatment was: oral pan-JAK inhibitor, 5-10 mg twice daily. This specimen belongs to a study of CD8+ T cells in alopecia areata. At the level of the study: Among treated patients, severity was scored by affected scalp area percentage. Study-level points and caveats: Among the top 100, expanded CD8+ clones were significantly decreased by tofacitinib, as was scalp clonality. Higher clonality and more expanded CD8+ clones appeared in lesional than normal scalp. Sequencing of scalp samples also includes resident alphabeta T cells from normal skin.

Isolated RNA was reverse transcribed into cDNA used as the sequencing template. The data were produced by immunoSEQ multiplex PCR, yet TCRdb's version contains in-frame clones alone and is incomplete. In the table there are about 300,000 clones, roughly 64% of which are singletons. V is TRBV4-1 and J is TRBJ1-1; D remains ambiguous. This TCR derives from a human donor with alopecia areata. The specimen was CD4+ T cells sorted from blood, collected at week 24, from a patient treated with tofacitinib. As DNA, the CDR3 is TGCGCCAGCAGCCAAGCCTTGAGGGCTCCGGGCAACACTGAAGCTTTCTTT. Translation gives CASSQALRAPGNTEAFF.